This T cell receptor (beta chain) was documented in a study of T-cell memory formation after mild COVID-19. The overall study: Among the donors, TCR clusters were largely specific to each donor.

This clonotype was picked up a small number of times. Its antigen is unidentified. Overall study findings and caveats: Mainly CM and EM harbored the contracting CD4+ clones; mainly EMRA harbored the CD8+ ones. The study found balanced CD4/CD8 in clones contracting day 15 to 85 and a CD4+ lean in later expanders.

One entry per CDR3 protein results from TCRdb running MiXCR on the 5' RACE reads. The sample consists of around 340,000 distinct CDR3 sequences, 15% to 20% of them appearing once. The TCR originated in a man aged 18 to 29 who had mild COVID-19 (a few samples of this study predate the infection). Cell type and time point are not known. The sample taken for sequencing was PBMCs or a T cell subset sorted from them (not recorded which).

The CDR3 coding sequence is TGTGCCAGCAGTTCTGCCCTGTACGATACGCAGTATTTT. It yields the protein CASSSALYDTQYF. J is TRBJ2-3 and V is TRBV6-2 or TRBV6-3; D is undetermined. V shed 4 bases and J shed 6 bases, with 11 bases lying between them. The germline V gene encodes CDR1 MNHEY and CDR2 SVGEGT. The CDR3 has 13 residues.